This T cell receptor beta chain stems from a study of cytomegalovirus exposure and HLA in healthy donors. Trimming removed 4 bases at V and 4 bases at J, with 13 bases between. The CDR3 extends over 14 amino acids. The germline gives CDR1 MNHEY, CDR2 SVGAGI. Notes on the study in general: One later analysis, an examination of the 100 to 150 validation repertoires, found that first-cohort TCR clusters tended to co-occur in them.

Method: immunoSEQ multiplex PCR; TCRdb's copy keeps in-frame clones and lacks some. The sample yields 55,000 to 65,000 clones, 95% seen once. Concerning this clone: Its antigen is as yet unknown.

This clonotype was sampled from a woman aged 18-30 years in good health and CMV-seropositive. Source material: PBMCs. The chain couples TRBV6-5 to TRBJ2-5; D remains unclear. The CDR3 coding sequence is TGTGCCAGCAGTTGGGCCCAGGTAGGAGAGACCCAGTACTTC. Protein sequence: CASSWAQVGETQYF.